This T cell receptor (beta chain) was captured in a study of control samples from healthy donors and cancer patients. Trimming left V 7 bases short and J 2 bases short, with 23 bases between. Germline V lookup: CDR1 MDHEN, CDR2 SYDVKM. This CDR3 has 17 residues. Profiling relied on immunoSEQ multiplex PCR, and the TCRdb table lists in-frame clones only, not all of them. This sample has approximately 86,000 clones, with just over 90% found just once. The source material was blood. The sequence derives from a woman between 25 and 40 years old in good health. V usage is TRBV28 and J usage is TRBJ2-5; maybe TRBD1 (5 bases). The CDR3 DNA sequence: TGTGCCAGCACCCCCAGGGTTGCAGGGTGGGAACAAGAGACCCAGTACTTC. Translation: CASTPRVAGWEQETQYF.